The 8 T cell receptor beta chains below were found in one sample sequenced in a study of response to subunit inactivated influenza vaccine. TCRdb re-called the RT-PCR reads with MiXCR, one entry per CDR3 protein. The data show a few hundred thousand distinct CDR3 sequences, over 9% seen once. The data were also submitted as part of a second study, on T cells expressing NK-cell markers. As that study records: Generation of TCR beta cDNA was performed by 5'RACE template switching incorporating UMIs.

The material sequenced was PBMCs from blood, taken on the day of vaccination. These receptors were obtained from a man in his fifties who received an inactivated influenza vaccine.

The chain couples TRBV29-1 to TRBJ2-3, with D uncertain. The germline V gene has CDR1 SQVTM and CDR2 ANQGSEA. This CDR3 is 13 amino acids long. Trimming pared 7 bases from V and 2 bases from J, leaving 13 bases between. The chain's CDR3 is CSASRSHTDTQYF. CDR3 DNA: TGCAGCGCCTCCAGAAGCCACACAGATACGCAGTATTTT.

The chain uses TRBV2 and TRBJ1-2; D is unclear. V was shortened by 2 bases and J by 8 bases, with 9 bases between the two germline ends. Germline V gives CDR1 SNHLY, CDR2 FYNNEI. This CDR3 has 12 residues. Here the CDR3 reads CASSEQSGGYTF. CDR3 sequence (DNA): TGTGCCAGCAGTGAACAGTCGGGGGGCTACACCTTC. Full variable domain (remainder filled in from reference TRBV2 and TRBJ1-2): EPEVTQTPSHQVTQMGQEVILRCVPISNHLYFYWYRQILGQKVEFLVSFYNNEISEKSEIFDDQFSVERPDGSNFTLKIRSTKLEDSAMYFCASSEQSGGYTFGSGTRLTVV.

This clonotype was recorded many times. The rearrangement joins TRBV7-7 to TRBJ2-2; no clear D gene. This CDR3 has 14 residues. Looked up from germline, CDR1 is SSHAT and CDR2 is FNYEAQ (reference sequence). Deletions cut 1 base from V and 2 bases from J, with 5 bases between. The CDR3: CASSLDHNTGELFF. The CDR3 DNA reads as TGTGCCAGCAGCTTAGACCATAACACCGGGGAGCTGTTTTTT.

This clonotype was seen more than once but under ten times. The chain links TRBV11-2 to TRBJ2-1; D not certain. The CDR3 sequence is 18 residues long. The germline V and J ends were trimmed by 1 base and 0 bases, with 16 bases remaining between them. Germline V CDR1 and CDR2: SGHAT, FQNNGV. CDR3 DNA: TGTGCCAGCAGCTTAGGTCGGCACAGAACCAGCTCCTACAATGAGCAGTTCTTC. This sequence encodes CASSLGRHRTSSYNEQFF. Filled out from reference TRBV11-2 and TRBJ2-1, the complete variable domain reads EAGVAQSPRYKIIEKRQSVAFWCNPISGHATLYWYQQILGQGPKLLIQFQNNGVVDDSQLPKDRFSAERLKGVDSTLKIQPAKLEDSAVYLCASSLGRHRTSSYNEQFFGPGTRLTVL.

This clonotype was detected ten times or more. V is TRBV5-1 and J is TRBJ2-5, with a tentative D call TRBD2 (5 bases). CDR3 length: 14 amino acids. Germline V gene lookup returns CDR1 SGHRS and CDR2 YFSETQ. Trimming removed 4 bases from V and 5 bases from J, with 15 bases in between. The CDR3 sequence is CASSPEAGVETQYF. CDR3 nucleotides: TGCGCCAGCAGCCCCGAGGCGGGTGTGGAGACCCAGTACTTC.

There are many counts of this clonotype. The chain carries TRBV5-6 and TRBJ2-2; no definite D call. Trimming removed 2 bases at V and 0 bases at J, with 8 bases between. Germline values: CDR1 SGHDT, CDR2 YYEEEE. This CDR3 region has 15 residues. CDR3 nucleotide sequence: TGTGCCAGCAGCTTTGATCGGACGAACACCGGGGAGCTGTTTTTT. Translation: CASSFDRTNTGELFF.

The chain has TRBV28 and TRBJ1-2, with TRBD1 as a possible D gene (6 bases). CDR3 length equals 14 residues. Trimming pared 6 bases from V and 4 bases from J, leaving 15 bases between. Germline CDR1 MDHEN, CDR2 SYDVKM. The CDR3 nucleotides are TGTGCCAGCAGGCCCGGGGACAACCCCTATGGCTACACCTTC. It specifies CASRPGDNPYGYTF.

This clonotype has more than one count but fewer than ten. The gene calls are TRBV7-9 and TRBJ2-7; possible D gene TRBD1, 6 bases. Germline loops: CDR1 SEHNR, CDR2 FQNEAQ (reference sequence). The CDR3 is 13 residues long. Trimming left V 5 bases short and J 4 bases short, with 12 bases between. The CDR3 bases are TGTGCCAGCAGCCCCAGGGGTATGTACGAGCAGTACTTC. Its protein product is CASSPRGMYEQYF. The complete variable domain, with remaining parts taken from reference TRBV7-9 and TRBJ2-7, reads DTGVSQNPRHKITKRGQNVTFRCDPISEHNRLYWYRQTLGQGPEFLTYFQNEAQLEKSRLLSDRFSAERPKGSFSTLEIQRTEQGDSAMYLCASSPRGMYEQYFGPGTRLTVT.